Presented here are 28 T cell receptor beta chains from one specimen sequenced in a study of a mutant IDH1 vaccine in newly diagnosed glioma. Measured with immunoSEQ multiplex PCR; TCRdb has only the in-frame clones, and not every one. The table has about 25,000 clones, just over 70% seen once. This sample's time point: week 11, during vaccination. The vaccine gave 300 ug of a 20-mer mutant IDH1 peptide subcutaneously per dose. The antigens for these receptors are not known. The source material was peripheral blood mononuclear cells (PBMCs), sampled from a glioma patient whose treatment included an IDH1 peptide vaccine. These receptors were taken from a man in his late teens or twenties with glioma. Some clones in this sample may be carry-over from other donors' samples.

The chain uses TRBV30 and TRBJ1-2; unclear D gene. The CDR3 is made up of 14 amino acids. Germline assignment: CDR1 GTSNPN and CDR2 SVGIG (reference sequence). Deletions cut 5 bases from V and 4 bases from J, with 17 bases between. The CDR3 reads CAWLVHGGPYGYTF. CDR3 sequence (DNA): TGTGCCTGGTTGGTCCACGGAGGACCCTATGGCTACACCTTC.

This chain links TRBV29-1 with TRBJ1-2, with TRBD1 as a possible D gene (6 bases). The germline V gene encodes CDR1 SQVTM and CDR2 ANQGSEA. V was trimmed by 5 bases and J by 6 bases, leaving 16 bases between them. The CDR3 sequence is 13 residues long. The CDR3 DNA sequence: TGCAGCGTTCGGGGCAGGGGATGGGATGGCTACACCTTC. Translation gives CSVRGRGWDGYTF.

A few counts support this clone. The CDR3 spells CASSMTSLSTDTQYF. The CDR3 DNA is TGTGCCAGCAGCATGACTAGCCTAAGCACAGATACGCAGTATTTT. The gene calls are TRBV7-3 and TRBJ2-3; 7 bases line up with TRBD2. V was clipped by 5 bases and J by 0 bases; unmatched bases: 5. The CDR3 consists of 15 residues. Germline CDR1 and CDR2: SGHTA and FQGTGA.

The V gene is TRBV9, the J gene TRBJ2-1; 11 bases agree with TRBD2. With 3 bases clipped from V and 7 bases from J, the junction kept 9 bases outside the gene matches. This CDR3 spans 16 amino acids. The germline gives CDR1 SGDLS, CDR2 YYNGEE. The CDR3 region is CASSALLAGAGNEQFF. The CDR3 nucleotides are TGTGCCAGCAGCGCGTTACTAGCGGGAGCGGGAAATGAGCAGTTCTTC.

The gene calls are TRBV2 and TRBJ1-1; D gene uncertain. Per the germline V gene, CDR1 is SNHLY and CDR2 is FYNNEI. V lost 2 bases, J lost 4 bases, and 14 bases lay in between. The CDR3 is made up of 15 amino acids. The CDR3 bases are TGTGCCAGCAGTGAACGGGCAGGCTTTCCCACTGAAGCTTTCTTT. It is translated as CASSERAGFPTEAFF.

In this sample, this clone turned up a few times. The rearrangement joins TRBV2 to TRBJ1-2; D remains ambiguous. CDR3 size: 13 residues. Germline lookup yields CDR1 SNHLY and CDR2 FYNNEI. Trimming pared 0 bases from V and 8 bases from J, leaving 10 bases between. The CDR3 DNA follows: TGTGCCAGCAGTGAAGCGGCAATGGGCGGCTACACCTTC. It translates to CASSEAAMGGYTF.

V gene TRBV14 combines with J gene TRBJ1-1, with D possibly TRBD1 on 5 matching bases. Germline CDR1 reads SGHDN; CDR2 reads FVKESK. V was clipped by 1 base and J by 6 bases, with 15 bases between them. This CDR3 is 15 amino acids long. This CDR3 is CASSQVGAYGAEAFF. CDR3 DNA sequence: TGTGCCAGCAGCCAAGTCGGGGCGTACGGCGCTGAAGCTTTCTTT.

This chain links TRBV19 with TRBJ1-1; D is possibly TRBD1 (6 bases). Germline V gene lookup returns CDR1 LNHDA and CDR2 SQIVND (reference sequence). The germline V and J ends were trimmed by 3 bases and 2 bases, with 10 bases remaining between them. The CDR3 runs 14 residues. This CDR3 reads CASSIGGGNTEAFF. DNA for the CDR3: TGTGCCAGTAGTATCGGAGGGGGAAACACTGAAGCTTTCTTT.

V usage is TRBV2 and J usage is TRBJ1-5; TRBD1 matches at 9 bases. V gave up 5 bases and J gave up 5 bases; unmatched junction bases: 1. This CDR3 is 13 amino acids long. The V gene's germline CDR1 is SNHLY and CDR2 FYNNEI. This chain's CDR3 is CASSRDRDQPQHF. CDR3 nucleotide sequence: TGTGCCAGCAGTCGGGACAGGGATCAGCCCCAGCATTTT.

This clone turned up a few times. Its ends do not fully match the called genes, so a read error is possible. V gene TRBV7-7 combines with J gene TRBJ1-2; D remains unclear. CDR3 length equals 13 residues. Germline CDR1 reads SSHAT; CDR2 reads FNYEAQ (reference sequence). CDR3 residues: CASSPLINYGYTF. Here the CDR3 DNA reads TGTGCTAGCAGCCCCCTCATTAACTATGGCTACACCTTC.

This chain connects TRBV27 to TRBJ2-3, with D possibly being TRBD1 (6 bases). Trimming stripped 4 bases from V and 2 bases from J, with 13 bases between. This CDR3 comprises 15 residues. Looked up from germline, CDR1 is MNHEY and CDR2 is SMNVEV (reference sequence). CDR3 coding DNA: TGTGCCAGCAGTTACGACGACAGGTACACAGATACGCAGTATTTT. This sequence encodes CASSYDDRYTDTQYF.

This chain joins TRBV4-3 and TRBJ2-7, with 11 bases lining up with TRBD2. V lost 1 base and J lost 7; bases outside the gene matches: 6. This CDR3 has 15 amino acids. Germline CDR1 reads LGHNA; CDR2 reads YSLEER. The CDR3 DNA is TGCGCCAGCAGCCAAGGTACTAGCGGGAGTGAAGAGCAGTACTTC. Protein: CASSQGTSGSEEQYF.

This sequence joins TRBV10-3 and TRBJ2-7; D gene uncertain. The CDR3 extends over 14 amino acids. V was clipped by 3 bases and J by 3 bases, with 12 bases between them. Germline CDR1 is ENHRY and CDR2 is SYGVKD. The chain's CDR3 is CAISEAPSLYEQYF. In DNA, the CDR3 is TGTGCCATCAGTGAAGCCCCCAGCCTCTACGAGCAGTACTTC.

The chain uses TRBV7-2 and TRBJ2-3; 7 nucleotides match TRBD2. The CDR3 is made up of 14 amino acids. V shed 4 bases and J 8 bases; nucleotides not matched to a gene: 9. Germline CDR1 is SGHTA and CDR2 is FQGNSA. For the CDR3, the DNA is TGTGCCAGCAGCTCTACGGGGGGTTCAAGTACGCAGTATTTT. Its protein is CASSSTGGSSTQYF.

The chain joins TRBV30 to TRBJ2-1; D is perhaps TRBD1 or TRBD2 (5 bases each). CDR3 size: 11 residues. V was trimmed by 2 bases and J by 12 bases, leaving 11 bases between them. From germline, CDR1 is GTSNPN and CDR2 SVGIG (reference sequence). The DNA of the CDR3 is TGTGCCTGGAGTCCCCCGGGGCCGCAGTTCTTC. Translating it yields CAWSPPGPQFF.

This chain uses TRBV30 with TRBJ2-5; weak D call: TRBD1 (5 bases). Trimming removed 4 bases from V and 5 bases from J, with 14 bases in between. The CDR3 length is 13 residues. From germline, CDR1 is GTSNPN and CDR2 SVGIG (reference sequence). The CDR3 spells CAWTKNPGETQYF. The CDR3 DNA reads TGTGCCTGGACTAAAAACCCAGGGGAGACCCAGTACTTC.

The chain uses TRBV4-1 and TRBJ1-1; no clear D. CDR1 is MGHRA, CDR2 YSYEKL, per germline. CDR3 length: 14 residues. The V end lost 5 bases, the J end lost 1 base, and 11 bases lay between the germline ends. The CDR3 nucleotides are TGCGCCAGCAGCTCAATAGCGGGGAACACTGAAGCTTTCTTT. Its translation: CASSSIAGNTEAFF.

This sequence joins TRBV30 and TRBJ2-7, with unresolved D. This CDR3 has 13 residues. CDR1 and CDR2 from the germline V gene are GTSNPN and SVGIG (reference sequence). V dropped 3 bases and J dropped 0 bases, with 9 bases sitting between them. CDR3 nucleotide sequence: TGTGCCTGGAGGAAGCAGAGCTCCTACGAGCAGTACTTC. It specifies CAWRKQSSYEQYF.

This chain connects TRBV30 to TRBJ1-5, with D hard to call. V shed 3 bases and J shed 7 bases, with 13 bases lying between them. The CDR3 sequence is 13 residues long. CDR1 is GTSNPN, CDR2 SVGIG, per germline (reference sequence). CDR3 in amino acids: CAWSRAVGQPQHF. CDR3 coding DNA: TGTGCCTGGAGCCGGGCCGTAGGGCAGCCCCAGCATTTT.

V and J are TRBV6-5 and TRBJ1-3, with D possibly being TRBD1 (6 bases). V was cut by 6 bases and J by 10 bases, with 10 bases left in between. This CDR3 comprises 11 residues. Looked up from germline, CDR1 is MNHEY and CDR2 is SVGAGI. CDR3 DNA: TGTGCCAGCAGAAAACAGGGTACCATATATTTT. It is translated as CASRKQGTIYF.

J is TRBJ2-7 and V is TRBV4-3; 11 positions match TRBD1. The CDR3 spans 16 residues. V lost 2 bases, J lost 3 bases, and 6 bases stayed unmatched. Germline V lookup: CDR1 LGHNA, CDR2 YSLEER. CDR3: CASSQLGQGAVYEQYF. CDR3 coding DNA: TGCGCCAGCAGCCAACTCGGACAGGGGGCTGTCTACGAGCAGTACTTC.

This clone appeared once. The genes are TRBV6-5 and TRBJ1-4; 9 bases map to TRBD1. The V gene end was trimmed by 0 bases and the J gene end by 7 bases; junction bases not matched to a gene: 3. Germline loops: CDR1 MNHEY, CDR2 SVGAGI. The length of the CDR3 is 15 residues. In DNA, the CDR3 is TGTGCCAGCAGTTACTCCAACAGGGGGCGTGAAAAACTGTTTTTT. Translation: CASSYSNRGREKLFF.

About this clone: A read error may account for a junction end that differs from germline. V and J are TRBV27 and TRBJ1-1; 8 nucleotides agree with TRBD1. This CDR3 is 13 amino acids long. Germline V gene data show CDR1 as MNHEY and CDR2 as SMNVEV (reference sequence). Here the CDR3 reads CVSSFGTGTEAFF. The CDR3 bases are TGTGTCAGCAGTTTCGGGACAGGCACTGAAGCTTTCTTT.

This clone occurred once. This chain's CDR3 is CASSELGAGNTIYF. The CDR3 DNA reads as TGTGCCAGCAGTGAATTAGGAGCTGGAAACACCATATATTTT. J is TRBJ1-3 and V is TRBV6-1; unclear D gene. Per the germline V gene, CDR1 is MNHNS and CDR2 is SASEGT. The V end lost 2 bases, the J end lost 2 bases, and 7 bases lay between the germline ends. The CDR3 loop spans 14 amino acids.

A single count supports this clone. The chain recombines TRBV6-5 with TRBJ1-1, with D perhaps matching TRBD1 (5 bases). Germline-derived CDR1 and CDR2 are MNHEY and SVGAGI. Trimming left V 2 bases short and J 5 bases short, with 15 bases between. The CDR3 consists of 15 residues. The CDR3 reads CASSYPRGETTEAFF. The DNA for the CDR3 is TGTGCCAGCAGTTACCCTCGGGGGGAAACTACTGAAGCTTTCTTT.

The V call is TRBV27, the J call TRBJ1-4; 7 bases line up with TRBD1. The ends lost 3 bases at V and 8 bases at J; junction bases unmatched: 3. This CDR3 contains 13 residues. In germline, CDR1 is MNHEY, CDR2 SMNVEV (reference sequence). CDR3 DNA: TGTGCCAGCAGTTTCAAGACAGGGGAAAAACTGTTTTTT. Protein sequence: CASSFKTGEKLFF.

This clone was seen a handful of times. CDR3 coding DNA: TGTGCCAGCAGTCAATCACAGGGGATCGCAACTAATGAAAAACTGTTTTTT. Translation gives CASSQSQGIATNEKLFF. The V and J genes are TRBV7-9 and TRBJ1-4; 7 bases match TRBD1. V was clipped by 6 bases and J by 0 bases; unmatched bases: 10. The CDR3 runs 17 residues. The germline CDR1 and CDR2 sequences are SEHNR and FQNEAQ (reference sequence).

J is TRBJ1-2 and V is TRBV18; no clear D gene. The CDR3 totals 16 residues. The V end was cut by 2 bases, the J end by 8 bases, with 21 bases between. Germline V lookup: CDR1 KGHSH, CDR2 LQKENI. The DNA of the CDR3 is TGTGCCAGCTCACCAGAATCTCCGGGTCCTCGCGGGGGCTACACCTTC. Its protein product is CASSPESPGPRGGYTF.